The clone carrying this TCR beta chain was counted ten times or more. The sample's time point: persistent/refractory GD, antithyroid drugs over 5 years with positive TRAb. PBMCs were the source of the RNA used for TCR sequencing. This sample was included in a study of regulatory T cells in long-lasting Graves disease. Through Arm-PCR of CDR3 regions and iRepertoire HTBI primers, TCR beta libraries were built. TCRdb redid the calling of the multiplex PCR reads with MiXCR, one entry per CDR3 protein. The sample carries fewer than 450,000 distinct CDR3 sequences, about a fifth recorded once. This TCR came from a female donor with Graves disease. The sample here was peripheral blood mononuclear cells (PBMCs), taken when the disease was refractory, from a patient treated with antithyroid drugs.

The CDR3 nucleotides read TGTGCCAGTAGTAGAGCGGGAGCCGGCTCCTACGAGCAGTACTTC. Encoded protein: CASSRAGAGSYEQYF. The chain combines TRBV19 with TRBJ2-7, with 8 positions matching TRBD2. CDR3 length: 15 amino acids. The ends lost 4 bases at V and 0 bases at J; junction bases unmatched: 5. Germline-derived CDR1 and CDR2 are LNHDA and SQIVND (reference sequence).